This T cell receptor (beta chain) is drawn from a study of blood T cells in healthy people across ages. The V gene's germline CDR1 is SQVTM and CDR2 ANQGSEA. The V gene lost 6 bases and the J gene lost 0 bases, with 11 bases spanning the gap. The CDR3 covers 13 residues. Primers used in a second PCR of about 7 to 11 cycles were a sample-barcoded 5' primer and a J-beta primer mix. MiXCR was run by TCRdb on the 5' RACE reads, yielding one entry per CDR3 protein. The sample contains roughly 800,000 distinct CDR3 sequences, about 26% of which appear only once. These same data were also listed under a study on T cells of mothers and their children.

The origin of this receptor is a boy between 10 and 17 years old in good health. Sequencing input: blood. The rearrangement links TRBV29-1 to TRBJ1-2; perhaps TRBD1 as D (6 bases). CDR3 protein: CSVWTVTNYGYTF. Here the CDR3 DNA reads TGCAGCGTCTGGACAGTCACTAACTATGGCTACACCTTC. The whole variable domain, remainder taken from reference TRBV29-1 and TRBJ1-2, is SAVISQKPSRDICQRGTSLTIQCQVDSQVTMMFWYRQQPGQSLTLIATANQGSEATYESGFVIDKFPISRPNLTFSTLTVSNMSPEDSSIYLCSVWTVTNYGYTFGSGTRLTVV.